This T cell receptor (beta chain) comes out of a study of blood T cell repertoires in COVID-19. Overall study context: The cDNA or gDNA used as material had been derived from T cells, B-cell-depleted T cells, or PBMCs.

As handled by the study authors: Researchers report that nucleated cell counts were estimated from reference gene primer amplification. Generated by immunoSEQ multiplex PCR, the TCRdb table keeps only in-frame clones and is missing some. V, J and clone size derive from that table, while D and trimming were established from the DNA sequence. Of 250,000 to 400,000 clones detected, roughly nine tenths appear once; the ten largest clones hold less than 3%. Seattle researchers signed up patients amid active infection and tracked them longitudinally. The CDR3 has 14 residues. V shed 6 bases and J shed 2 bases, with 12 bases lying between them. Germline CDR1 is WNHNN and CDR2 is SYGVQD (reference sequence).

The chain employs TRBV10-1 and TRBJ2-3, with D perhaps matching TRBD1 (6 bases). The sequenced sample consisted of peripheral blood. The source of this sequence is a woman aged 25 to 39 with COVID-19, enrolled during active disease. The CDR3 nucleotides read TGCGCCAGCAGCCGGGACACTAACACAGATACGCAGTATTTT. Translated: CASSRDTNTDTQYF.